The clone carrying this TCR beta chain was detected a few times. The data were taken from a study of T-cell reconstitution after alpha-beta-depleted transplantation in children. Library preparation (for TCRbeta) was performed with unique molecular identifiers. TCRdb itself ran the PCR reads through MiXCR, one entry per CDR3 protein. The sample includes approximately 400,000 distinct CDR3 sequences, about a tenth of them seen just once. CDR1 is SGHVS and CDR2 is FNYEAQ in the germline V gene. After removal of 1 base from V and 1 base from J, the junction contained 2 bases not matched to a gene. This CDR3 spans 16 amino acids.

Here the sequenced sample was PBMCs from the stem cell graft donor, taken from the stem cell graft. The chain links TRBV7-6 to TRBJ2-2; 8 bases are shared with TRBD1. The sequence was collected from a human donor who donated a stem cell graft to a child with acute myeloid leukemia. CDR3 DNA sequence: TGTGCCAGCAGCTTAGGGGGGACAGGGAACACCGGGGAGCTGTTTTTT. This translates into CASSLGGTGNTGELFF.